Below, 27 T cell receptor beta chains from the same sample are listed, as sequenced in a study of OX40 agonist ivuxolimab in advanced cancers. Assay: immunoSEQ multiplex PCR; the TCRdb copy retains only in-frame clones and omits some. This table holds tens of thousands of clones, about 90% found once. Sequences were derived from CD4+ or CD8+ T cells sorted from blood, sampled in a trial of the OX40 agonist ivuxolimab. The receptor source for this set is an adult with an advanced solid tumor such as melanoma, head and neck, liver or kidney cancer.

The genes are TRBV9 and TRBJ1-4; TRBD1 might be the D (6 bases). CDR3 length: 15 amino acids. CDR1 and CDR2 (germline): SGDLS, YYNGEE. V dropped 4 bases and J dropped 1 base, with 11 bases sitting between them. The CDR3: CASSQGLITNEKLFF. CDR3 coding DNA: TGTGCCAGCAGCCAGGGGTTAATAACTAATGAAAAACTGTTTTTT.

This rearrangement joins TRBV6-5 to TRBJ1-2; unclear D gene. The germline gives CDR1 MNHEY, CDR2 SVGAGI. The V gene lost 3 bases and the J gene lost 8 bases, with 13 bases spanning the gap. This CDR3 is 13 amino acids long. The CDR3 DNA follows: TGTGCCAGCAGTTATGTGGCAGGCCAGGGCTACACCTTC. It is translated as CASSYVAGQGYTF.

This clone was detected once. The rearrangement joins TRBV2 to TRBJ1-6, with D possibly TRBD1 on 6 matching bases. Trimming removed 2 bases at V and 6 bases at J, with 14 bases between. The germline V gene encodes CDR1 SNHLY and CDR2 FYNNEI. This CDR3 is built from 16 residues. CDR3 in amino acids: CASSENSGASNSPLHF. The CDR3 DNA follows: TGTGCCAGCAGTGAAAATTCGGGGGCCAGTAATTCACCCCTCCACTTT.

The chain recombines TRBV7-9 with TRBJ2-1; D gene ambiguous. Between the trimmed V and J ends, which lost 6 bases and 3 bases, there was a span of 3 bases. The V gene's germline CDR1 is SEHNR and CDR2 FQNEAQ (reference sequence). This CDR3 is built from 11 residues. CDR3 protein: CASRGYNEQFF. CDR3 nucleotides: TGTGCCAGCAGGGGCTACAATGAGCAGTTCTTC.

J is TRBJ2-1 and V is TRBV2; D not certain. The CDR3 contains 11 residues. In germline, CDR1 is SNHLY, CDR2 FYNNEI. Trimming removed 9 bases at V and 4 bases at J, with 7 bases between. Here the CDR3 reads CASLEYNEQFF. The DNA of the CDR3 is TGTGCCAGTCTGGAATACAATGAGCAGTTCTTC. The whole variable domain, remainder taken from reference TRBV2 and TRBJ2-1, is EPEVTQTPSHQVTQMGQEVILRCVPISNHLYFYWYRQILGQKVEFLVSFYNNEISEKSEIFDDQFSVERPDGSNFTLKIRSTKLEDSAMYFCASLEYNEQFFGPGTRLTVL.

V and J are TRBV29-1 and TRBJ1-2, with 7 positions matching TRBD1. The CDR3 is 14 amino acids. With 1 base clipped from V and 2 bases from J, the junction kept 4 bases outside the gene matches. Germline V gives CDR1 SQVTM, CDR2 ANQGSEA. CDR3 bases: TGCAGCGTTGAAGTAAGGGGACAGAACTATGGCTACACCTTC. It specifies CSVEVRGQNYGYTF.

CDR3 DNA sequence: TGTGCCAGCAGCTCTCTAGCGGGAGGGGGGCAAAACATTCAGTACTTC. Protein sequence: CASSSLAGGGQNIQYF. The chain is built from TRBV5-5 and TRBJ2-4; 12 positions agree with TRBD2. The CDR3 loop spans 16 amino acids. Germline values: CDR1 SGHKS, CDR2 YYEKEE (reference sequence). After removal of 3 bases from V and 5 bases from J, the junction contained 6 bases not matched to a gene. Complete variable domain (other parts from reference TRBV5-5 and TRBJ2-4): DAGVTQSPTHLIKTRGQQVTLRCSPISGHKSVSWYQQVLGQGPQFIFQYYEKEERGRGNFPDRFSARQFPNYSSELNVNALLLGDSALYLCASSSLAGGGQNIQYFGAGTRLSVL.

The chain carries TRBV19 and TRBJ2-5; TRBD2 agrees at 12 bases. Trimming at V came to 5 bases and at J to 2 bases, leaving 3 bases not matched to a gene. Germline values: CDR1 LNHDA, CDR2 SQIVND (reference sequence). The CDR3 extends over 15 amino acids. This CDR3 reads CASSALAGGQETQYF. The CDR3 DNA follows: TGTGCCAGTAGTGCACTAGCGGGGGGTCAAGAGACCCAGTACTTC.

This chain uses TRBV27 with TRBJ2-1; 10 nucleotides align to TRBD2. This CDR3 region has 15 residues. The V gene end was trimmed by 6 bases and the J gene end by 8 bases; junction bases not matched to a gene: 10. Germline-derived CDR1 and CDR2 are MNHEY and SMNVEV (reference sequence). The DNA of the CDR3 is TGTGCCAGCAGACCTTCACTAGCGGGAAGGGATGAGCAGTTCTTC. Residues: CASRPSLAGRDEQFF.

The gene calls are TRBV29-1 and TRBJ2-3; D may be TRBD1 or TRBD2 (6 bases each). Trimming took 1 base from V and 0 from J, leaving 20 bases between them. Per germline, CDR1 SQVTM and CDR2 ANQGSEA. The CDR3 loop spans 18 amino acids. DNA of the CDR3: TGCAGCGTTGAAGCCCGGGGGACACGCCAGTCTAGCACAGATACGCAGTATTTT. This translates into CSVEARGTRQSSTDTQYF.

This clone showed up just once. This chain connects TRBV7-9 to TRBJ1-3; D unresolved. V was shortened by 1 base and J by 0 bases, with 7 bases between the two germline ends. The CDR3 consists of 15 residues. CDR1 is SEHNR, CDR2 FQNEAQ, per germline (reference sequence). The CDR3, as DNA: TGTGCCAGCAGCTTAGGAAGTACCTCTGGAAACACCATATATTTT. This sequence encodes CASSLGSTSGNTIYF.

The rearrangement links TRBV6-5 to TRBJ2-7; D unresolved. V was clipped by 7 bases and J by 3 bases, with 7 bases between them. Germline assignment: CDR1 MNHEY and CDR2 SVGAGI. CDR3 length equals 11 residues. The CDR3 DNA sequence: TGTGCCAGCACCGCTAACTACGAGCAGTACTTC. Encoded protein: CASTANYEQYF.

The chain couples TRBV19 to TRBJ1-3; tentatively, D is TRBD1 (5 bases). Looked up from germline, CDR1 is LNHDA and CDR2 is SQIVND (reference sequence). The CDR3 totals 14 residues. Trimming removed 5 bases at V and 4 bases at J, with 12 bases between. The CDR3 reads CASSFGTSGNTIYF. The CDR3 DNA reads as TGTGCCAGTAGTTTCGGGACGTCGGGAAACACCATATATTTT.

This chain joins TRBV30 and TRBJ1-4; D unresolved. With 2 bases removed from V and 4 bases from J, the gap between germline ends came to 8 bases. This CDR3 comprises 13 residues. CDR1 and CDR2 from the germline V gene are GTSNPN and SVGIG (reference sequence). The CDR3 loop is CAWSRPFNEKLFF. CDR3 bases: TGTGCCTGGAGTAGGCCCTTTAATGAAAAACTGTTTTTT.

On this clone: This CDR3 is also generated by other DNA sequences in the sample. The chain uses TRBV6-5 and TRBJ2-3, with TRBD2 matching 7 bases. The trim removed 2 bases at V and 3 bases at J, leaving 2 bases unmatched. Per the germline V gene, CDR1 is MNHEY and CDR2 is SVGAGI. This CDR3 contains 14 residues. CDR3 sequence reads: CASSYGGRTDTQYF. For the CDR3, the DNA is TGTGCCAGCAGTTACGGCGGGAGAACAGATACGCAGTATTTT.

The J gene is TRBJ2-7, the V gene TRBV19; TRBD1 aligns across 7 bases. V lost 4 bases to trimming and J lost 6 bases; unmatched junction nucleotides: 3. Germline assignment: CDR1 LNHDA and CDR2 SQIVND (reference sequence). The CDR3 runs to 12 residues. The CDR3 nucleotides are TGTGCCAGTAGTACCAGGACAGGCGAGCAGTACTTC. This translates into CASSTRTGEQYF.

This clone showed up just a few times. The chain has TRBV4-1 and TRBJ2-5; the D is unclear. The V end was cut by 7 bases, the J end by 4 bases, with 16 bases between. This CDR3 is built from 14 residues. Germline V CDR1 and CDR2: MGHRA, YSYEKL. The CDR3 spells CASMGSGWGETQYF. The CDR3 DNA is TGCGCCAGCATGGGGTCCGGATGGGGAGAGACCCAGTACTTC.

The chain recombines TRBV6-1 with TRBJ1-1; no clear D gene. The CDR3 spans 12 residues. Trimming cost V 5 bases and J 1 base, with 5 bases left between them. Germline values: CDR1 MNHNS, CDR2 SASEGT. CDR3 residues: CASSRGNTEAFF. In DNA form, the CDR3 reads TGTGCCAGCAGTCGAGGGAACACTGAAGCTTTCTTT.

The chain couples TRBV6-5 to TRBJ1-2; TRBD1 aligns across 12 bases. Germline lookup yields CDR1 MNHEY and CDR2 SVGAGI. The CDR3 is 15 residues long. V was clipped by 5 bases and J by 7 bases; unmatched bases: 8. The CDR3 sequence is CASSRRDRGRGGYTF. Written as DNA, the CDR3 is TGTGCCAGCAGTAGACGGGACAGGGGGCGGGGTGGCTACACCTTC.

Worth noting for this clone: At one end, the junction sequence differs from germline, possibly due to a read error. The V gene is TRBV7-7, the J gene TRBJ1-1; D uncertain. CDR3 size: 13 residues. Germline V CDR1 and CDR2: SSHAT, FNYEAQ (reference sequence). CDR3 DNA sequence: TGTGCTAGCAGCTTAGTTGCGGGGACTGAAGCTTTCTTT. Translating gives CASSLVAGTEAFF.

With regard to this clone: The same CDR3 arises from other DNA sequences in this sample as well. This chain uses TRBV5-1 with TRBJ1-3; D is uncertain. Trimming removed 0 bases at V and 4 bases at J, with 11 bases between. Germline CDR1 and CDR2: SGHRS and YFSETQ. The CDR3 length is 15 residues. The CDR3 reads CASSLDPGRGNTIYF. The CDR3 DNA is TGCGCCAGCAGCTTGGACCCGGGCCGGGGAAACACCATATATTTT.

This clone was seen just once. DNA of the CDR3: TGTGCCAGCAGCTCCCTCCTTCGGGGGGGTGGCTACACCTTC. Translated: CASSSLLRGGGYTF. This chain links TRBV9 with TRBJ1-2; maybe TRBD1 (5 bases). V gave up 4 bases and J gave up 7 bases, with 17 bases separating them. This CDR3 is built from 14 residues. In germline, CDR1 is SGDLS, CDR2 YYNGEE.

The V and J genes are TRBV5-1 and TRBJ2-5, with 15 positions matching TRBD2. The V gene end was trimmed by 7 bases and the J gene end by 1 base; junction bases not matched to a gene: 5. CDR3 length: 16 residues. Germline values: CDR1 SGHRS, CDR2 YFSETQ. CDR3 loop: CASLPGLAGGQETQYF. In DNA, the CDR3 is TGCGCCAGCCTACCGGGACTAGCGGGAGGCCAAGAGACCCAGTACTTC. The complete variable domain, with remaining parts taken from reference TRBV5-1 and TRBJ2-5, reads KAGVTQTPRYLIKTRGQQVTLSCSPISGHRSVSWYQQTPGQGLQFLFEYFSETQRNKGNFPGRFSGRQFSNSRSEMNVSTLELGDSALYLCASLPGLAGGQETQYFGPGTRLLVL.

The V gene is TRBV7-9, the J gene TRBJ1-2, with TRBD1 identical over 11 bases. CDR1 and CDR2 from the germline V gene are SEHNR and FQNEAQ (reference sequence). The CDR3 spans 14 residues. After removal of 7 bases from V and 8 bases from J, the junction contained 9 bases not matched to a gene. CDR3 amino acids: CASNFGQGAGGYTF. DNA for the CDR3: TGTGCCAGCAACTTCGGACAGGGGGCTGGCGGCTACACCTTC. Looking up the rest from reference TRBV7-9 and TRBJ1-2 gives the full variable domain: DTGVSQNPRHKITKRGQNVTFRCDPISEHNRLYWYRQTLGQGPEFLTYFQNEAQLEKSRLLSDRFSAERPKGSFSTLEIQRTEQGDSAMYLCASNFGQGAGGYTFGSGTRLTVV.

The chain carries TRBV6-5 and TRBJ2-7; tentative D call: TRBD2 (6 bases). Trimming shortened V by 6 bases and J by 6 bases, and 18 bases separated the two germline ends. The CDR3 has 14 residues. Germline lookup yields CDR1 MNHEY and CDR2 SVGAGI. CDR3 nucleotide sequence: TGTGCCAGCAGGGCCCCGGGGGTCGGTTCCGAGCAGTACTTC. It codes for CASRAPGVGSEQYF.

The chain uses TRBV18 and TRBJ1-1; tentative D call: TRBD1 (5 bases). V lost 3 bases and J 0 bases, leaving 11 bases between the germline ends. Germline V gene data show CDR1 as KGHSH and CDR2 as LQKENI. The CDR3 spans 15 residues. CDR3 sequence (DNA): TGTGCCAGCTCACCCAAACAGGAGATGAACACTGAAGCTTTCTTT. Amino acid sequence: CASSPKQEMNTEAFF.

The V gene is TRBV6-5, the J gene TRBJ2-3, with 7 bases that match TRBD2. Germline V gives CDR1 MNHEY, CDR2 SVGAGI. CDR3 length: 13 amino acids. V lost 7 bases and J lost 8; bases outside the gene matches: 9. CDR3 coding DNA: TGTGCCAGCAATAGCGGGTCGGGCAGTACGCAGTATTTT. Amino acids: CASNSGSGSTQYF.